This T cell receptor beta chain was captured in a study of PD-L1 blockade in urothelial cancer. Overall study: Analyses were performed on blood at 3 weeks after treatment start (the second dose) and at 6 weeks.

To note about this clone: Its antigen is unknown.

Here immunoSEQ multiplex PCR was the method, and the copy in TCRdb shows in-frame clones only, minus some. The data contain about 48,000 clones, approximately 78% of them seen just once; the ten biggest clones take up about 10%. Study-wide results and limits: Lower pretreatment blood TCR clonality, under the median, predicted better survival, researchers reported.

CDR1 is MDHEN and CDR2 is SYDVKM in the germline V gene. There are 15 residues in the CDR3. Germline trimming cut 3 bases from V and 5 bases from J; bases unmatched to any gene: 7. Time point specified: peripheral blood 6 weeks after treatment start. This sequence joins TRBV28 and TRBJ2-3; TRBD2 matches at 8 bases. The sequences come from PBMCs, collected around atezolizumab (anti-PD-L1) treatment. The sequence derives from a man aged 70 or older with urothelial cancer. The CDR3 is CASSFPAGVGDTQYF. In DNA form, the CDR3 reads TGTGCCAGCAGTTTCCCAGCGGGGGTGGGAGATACGCAGTATTTT.